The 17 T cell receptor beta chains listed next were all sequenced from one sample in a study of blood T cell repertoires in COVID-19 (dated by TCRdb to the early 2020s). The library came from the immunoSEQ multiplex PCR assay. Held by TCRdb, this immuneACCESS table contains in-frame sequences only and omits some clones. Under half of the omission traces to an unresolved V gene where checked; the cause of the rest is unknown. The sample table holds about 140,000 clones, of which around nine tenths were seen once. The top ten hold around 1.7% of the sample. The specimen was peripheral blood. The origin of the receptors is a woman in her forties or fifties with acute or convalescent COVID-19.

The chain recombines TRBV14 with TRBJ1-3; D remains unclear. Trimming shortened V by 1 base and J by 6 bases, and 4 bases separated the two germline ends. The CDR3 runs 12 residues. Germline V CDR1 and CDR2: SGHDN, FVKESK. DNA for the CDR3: TGTGCCAGCAGCCAAGGGGCAAACACCATATATTTT. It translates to CASSQGANTIYF.

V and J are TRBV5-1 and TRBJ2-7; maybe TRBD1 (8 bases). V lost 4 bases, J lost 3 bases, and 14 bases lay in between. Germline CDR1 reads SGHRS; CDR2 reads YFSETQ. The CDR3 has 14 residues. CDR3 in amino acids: CASSKQGEGYEQYF. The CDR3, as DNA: TGCGCCAGCAGCAAACAGGGGGAGGGCTACGAGCAGTACTTC.

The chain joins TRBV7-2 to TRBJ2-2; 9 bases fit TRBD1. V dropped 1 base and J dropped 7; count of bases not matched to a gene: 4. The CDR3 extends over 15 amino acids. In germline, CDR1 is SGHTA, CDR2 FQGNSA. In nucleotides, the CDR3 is TGTGCCAGCAGCTTAGTGTGGACAGGGGTCGGGGAGCTGTTTTTT. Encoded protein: CASSLVWTGVGELFF. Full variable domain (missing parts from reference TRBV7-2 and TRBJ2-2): GAGVSQSPSNKVTEKGKDVELRCDPISGHTALYWYRQSLGQGLEFLIYFQGNSAPDKSGLPSDRFSAERTGGSVSTLTIQRTQQEDSAVYLCASSLVWTGVGELFFGEGSRLTVL.

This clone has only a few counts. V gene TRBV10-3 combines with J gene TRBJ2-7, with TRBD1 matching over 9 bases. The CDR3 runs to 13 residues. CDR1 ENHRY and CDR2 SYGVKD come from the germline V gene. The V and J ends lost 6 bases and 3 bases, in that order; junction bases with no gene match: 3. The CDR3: CAISRQGDYEQYF. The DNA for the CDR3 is TGTGCCATCAGCCGACAGGGGGACTACGAGCAGTACTTC.

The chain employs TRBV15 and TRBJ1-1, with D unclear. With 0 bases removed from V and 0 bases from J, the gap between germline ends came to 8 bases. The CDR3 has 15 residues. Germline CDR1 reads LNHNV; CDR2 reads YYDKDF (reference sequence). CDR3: CATSRERTVNTEAFF. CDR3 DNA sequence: TGTGCCACCAGCAGAGAAAGGACTGTGAACACTGAAGCTTTCTTT.

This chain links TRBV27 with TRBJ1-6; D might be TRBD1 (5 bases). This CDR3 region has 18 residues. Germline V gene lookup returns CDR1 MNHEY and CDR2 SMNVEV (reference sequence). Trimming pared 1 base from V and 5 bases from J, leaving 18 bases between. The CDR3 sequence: CASSLYIQPGLNNSPLHF. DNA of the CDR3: TGTGCCAGCAGTTTATATATACAGCCAGGGTTGAATAATTCACCCCTCCACTTT.

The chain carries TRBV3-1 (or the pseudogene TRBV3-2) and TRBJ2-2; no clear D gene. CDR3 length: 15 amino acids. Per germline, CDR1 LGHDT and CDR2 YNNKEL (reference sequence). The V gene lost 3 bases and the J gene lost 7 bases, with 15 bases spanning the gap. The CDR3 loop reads CASSHFSGRSGELFF. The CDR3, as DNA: TGTGCCAGCAGCCACTTCTCGGGTCGTAGCGGGGAGCTGTTTTTT.

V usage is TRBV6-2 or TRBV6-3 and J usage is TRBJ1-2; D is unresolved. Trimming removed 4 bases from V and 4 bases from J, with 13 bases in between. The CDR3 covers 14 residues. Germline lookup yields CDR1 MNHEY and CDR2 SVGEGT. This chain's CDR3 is CASSSIRSSYGYTF. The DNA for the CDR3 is TGTGCCAGCAGTTCAATTCGGTCGAGCTATGGCTACACCTTC.

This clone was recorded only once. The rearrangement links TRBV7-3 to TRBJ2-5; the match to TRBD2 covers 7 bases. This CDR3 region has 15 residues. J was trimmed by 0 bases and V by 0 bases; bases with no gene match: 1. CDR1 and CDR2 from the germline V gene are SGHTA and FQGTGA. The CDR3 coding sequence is TGTGCCAGCAGCTTAACGGGGGGGTACCAAGAGACCCAGTACTTC. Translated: CASSLTGGYQETQYF. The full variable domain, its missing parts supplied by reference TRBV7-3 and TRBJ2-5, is GAGVSQTPSNKVTEKGKYVELRCDPISGHTALYWYRQSLGQGPEFLIYFQGTGAADDSGLPNDRFFAVRPEGSVSTLKIQRTERGDSAVYLCASSLTGGYQETQYFGPGTRLLVL.

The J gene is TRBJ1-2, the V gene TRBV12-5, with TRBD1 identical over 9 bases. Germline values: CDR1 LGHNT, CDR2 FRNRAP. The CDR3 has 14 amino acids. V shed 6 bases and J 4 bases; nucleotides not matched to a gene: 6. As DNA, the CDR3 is TGTGCTAGTGGCCCTAAACAGGGGGCCTATGGCTACACCTTC. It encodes CASGPKQGAYGYTF.

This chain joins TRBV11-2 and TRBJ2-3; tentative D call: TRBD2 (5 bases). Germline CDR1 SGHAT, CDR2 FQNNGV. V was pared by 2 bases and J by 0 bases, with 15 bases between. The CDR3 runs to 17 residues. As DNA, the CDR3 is TGTGCCAGCAGCTTATGGCAGGCGGGTTCTAGCACAGATACGCAGTATTTT. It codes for CASSLWQAGSSTDTQYF. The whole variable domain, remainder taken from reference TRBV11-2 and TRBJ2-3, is EAGVAQSPRYKIIEKRQSVAFWCNPISGHATLYWYQQILGQGPKLLIQFQNNGVVDDSQLPKDRFSAERLKGVDSTLKIQPAKLEDSAVYLCASSLWQAGSSTDTQYFGPGTRLTVL.

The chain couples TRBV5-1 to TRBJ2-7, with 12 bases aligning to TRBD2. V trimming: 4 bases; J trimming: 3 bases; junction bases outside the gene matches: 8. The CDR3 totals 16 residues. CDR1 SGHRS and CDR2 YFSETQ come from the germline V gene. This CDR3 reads CASSTSTSGGNYEQYF. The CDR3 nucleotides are TGCGCCAGCAGCACTTCCACTAGCGGGGGGAACTACGAGCAGTACTTC. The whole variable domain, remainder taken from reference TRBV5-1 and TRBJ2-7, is KAGVTQTPRYLIKTRGQQVTLSCSPISGHRSVSWYQQTPGQGLQFLFEYFSETQRNKGNFPGRFSGRQFSNSRSEMNVSTLELGDSALYLCASSTSTSGGNYEQYFGPGTRLTVT.

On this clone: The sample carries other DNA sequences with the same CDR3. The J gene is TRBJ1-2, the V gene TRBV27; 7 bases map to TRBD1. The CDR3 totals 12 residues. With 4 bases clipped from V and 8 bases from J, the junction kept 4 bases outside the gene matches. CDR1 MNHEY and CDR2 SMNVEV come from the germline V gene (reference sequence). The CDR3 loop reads CASSSTGEGYTF. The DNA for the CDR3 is TGTGCCAGCAGTTCCACAGGGGAAGGCTACACCTTC.

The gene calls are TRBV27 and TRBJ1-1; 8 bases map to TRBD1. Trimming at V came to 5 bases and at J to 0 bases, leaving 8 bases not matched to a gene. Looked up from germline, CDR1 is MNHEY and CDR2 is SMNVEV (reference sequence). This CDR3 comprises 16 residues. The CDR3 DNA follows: TGTGCCAGCAGTAGCCAGGGGGCGCGGGTGAACACTGAAGCTTTCTTT. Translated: CASSSQGARVNTEAFF.

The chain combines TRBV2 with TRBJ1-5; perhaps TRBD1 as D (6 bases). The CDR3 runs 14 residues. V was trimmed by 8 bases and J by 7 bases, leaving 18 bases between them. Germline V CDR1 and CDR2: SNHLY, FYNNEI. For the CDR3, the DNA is TGTGCCAGCCTTAGTGACAGGTTTGGGCAGCCCCAGCATTTT. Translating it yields CASLSDRFGQPQHF.

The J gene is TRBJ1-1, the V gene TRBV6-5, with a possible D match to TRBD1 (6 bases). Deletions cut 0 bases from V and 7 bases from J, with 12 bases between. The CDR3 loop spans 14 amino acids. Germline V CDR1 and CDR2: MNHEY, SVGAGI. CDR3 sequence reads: CASSYSYRAVEAFF. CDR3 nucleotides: TGTGCCAGCAGTTACTCATACAGGGCTGTTGAAGCTTTCTTT.

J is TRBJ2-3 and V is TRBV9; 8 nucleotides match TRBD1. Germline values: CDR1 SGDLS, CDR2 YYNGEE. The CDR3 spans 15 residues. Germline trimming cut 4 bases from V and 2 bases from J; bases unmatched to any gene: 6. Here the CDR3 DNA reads TGTGCCAGCAGCTCCGACAGGGGCAACACAGATACGCAGTATTTT. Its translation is CASSSDRGNTDTQYF.